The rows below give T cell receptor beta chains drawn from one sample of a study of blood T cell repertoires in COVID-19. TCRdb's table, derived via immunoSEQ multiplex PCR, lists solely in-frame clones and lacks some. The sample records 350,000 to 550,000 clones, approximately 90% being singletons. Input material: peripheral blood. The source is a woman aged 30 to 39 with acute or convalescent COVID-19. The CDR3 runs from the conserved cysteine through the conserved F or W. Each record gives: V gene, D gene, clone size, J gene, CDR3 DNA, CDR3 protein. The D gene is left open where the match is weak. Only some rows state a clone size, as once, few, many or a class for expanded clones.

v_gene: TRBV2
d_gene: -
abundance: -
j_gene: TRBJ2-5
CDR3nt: TGTGCCAGCAAAAGAAGAGGAGACTTCCAAGAGACCCAGTACTTC
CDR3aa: CASKRRGDFQETQYF

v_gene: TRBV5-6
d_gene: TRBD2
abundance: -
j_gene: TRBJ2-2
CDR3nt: TGTGCCAGCAGCCTGACGGTCGGGAGGGGGGAGCTGTTTTTT
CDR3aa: CASSLTVGRGELFF

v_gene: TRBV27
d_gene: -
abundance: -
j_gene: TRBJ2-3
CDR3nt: TGTGCCAGCTCAAGCGTGGGGGGTAGCACAGATACGCAGTATTTT
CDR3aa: CASSSVGGSTDTQYF

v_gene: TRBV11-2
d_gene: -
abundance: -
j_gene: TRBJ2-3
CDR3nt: TGTGCCAGCAGCTTTGGCCACGACACAGATACGCAGTATTTT
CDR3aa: CASSFGHDTDTQYF

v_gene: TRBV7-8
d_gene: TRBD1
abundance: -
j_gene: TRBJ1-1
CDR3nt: TGTGCCAGCAGACGCAGCAGGGGGCGGGACACTGAAGCTTTCTTT
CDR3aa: CASRRSRGRDTEAFF

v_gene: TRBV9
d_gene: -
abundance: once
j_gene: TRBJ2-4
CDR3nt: TGTGCCAGCAGCGGGGCGGCCAAAAACATTCAGTACTTC
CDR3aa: CASSGAAKNIQYF

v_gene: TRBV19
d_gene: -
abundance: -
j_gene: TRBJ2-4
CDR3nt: TGTGCCAGTAGTAGACAGGTTCTAGCCGAGGAAAACATTCAGTACTTC
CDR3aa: CASSRQVLAEENIQYF

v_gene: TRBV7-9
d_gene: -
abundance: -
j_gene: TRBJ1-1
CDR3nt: TGTGCCAGCAGTCGGGGGGCCGCGACGGCAAACACTGAAGCTTTCTTT
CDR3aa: CASSRGAATANTEAFF

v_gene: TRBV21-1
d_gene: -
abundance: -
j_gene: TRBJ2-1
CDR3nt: TGTGCCAGCAGCAAGCCGCGGACAGAATACAATGAGCAGTTCTTC
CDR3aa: CASSKPRTEYNEQFF

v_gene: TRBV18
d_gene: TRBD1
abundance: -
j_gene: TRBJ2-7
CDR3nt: TGTGCCAGCTCACCATCTCGGACAGGGGGCTACGAGCAGTACTTC
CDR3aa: CASSPSRTGGYEQYF

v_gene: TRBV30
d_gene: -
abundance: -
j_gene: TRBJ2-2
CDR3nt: TGTGCCTGGAGTGTGTTCGGGAACACCGGGGAGCTGTTTTTT
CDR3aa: CAWSVFGNTGELFF

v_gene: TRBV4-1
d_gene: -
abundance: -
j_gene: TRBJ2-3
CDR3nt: TGCGCCAGCAGCCAAGTTTTCGGGGAATATAGCACAGATACGCAGTATTTT
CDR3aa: CASSQVFGEYSTDTQYF

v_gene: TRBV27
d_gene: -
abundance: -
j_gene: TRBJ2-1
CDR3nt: TGTGCCAGCAGATACAGGGCAACTTTAGAAGGCGATGAGCAGTTCTTC
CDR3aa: CASRYRATLEGDEQFF

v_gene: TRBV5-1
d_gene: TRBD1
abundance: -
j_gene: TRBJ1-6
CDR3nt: TGCGCCAGCAGCCGACAAAGAGGGCTGACAGGGGACGGCGATAATTCACCCCTCCACTTT
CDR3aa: CASSRQRGLTGDGDNSPLHF